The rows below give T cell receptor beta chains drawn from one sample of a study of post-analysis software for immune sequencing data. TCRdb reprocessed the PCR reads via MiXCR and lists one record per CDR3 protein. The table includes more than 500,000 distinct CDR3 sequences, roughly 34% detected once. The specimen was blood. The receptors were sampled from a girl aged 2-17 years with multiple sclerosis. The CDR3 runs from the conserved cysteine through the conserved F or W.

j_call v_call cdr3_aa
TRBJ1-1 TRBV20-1 CSARPPLGDTEAFF
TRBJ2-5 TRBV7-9 CVSSPYQGGAVETQYF
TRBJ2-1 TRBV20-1 CSARTSAGYYNEQFF
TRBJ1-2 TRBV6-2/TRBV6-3 CASRIQAARHHGYTF
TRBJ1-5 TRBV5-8 CASSYADTGDQPQHF
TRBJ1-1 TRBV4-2 CASSQEKQRFYGAEAFF
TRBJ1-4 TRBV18 CASSPGGSLIEKLFF
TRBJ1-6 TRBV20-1 CSASARDTSKSPLHF
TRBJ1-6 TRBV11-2 CASSLDGSLSSYNSPLHF
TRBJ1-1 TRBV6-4 CASRAPGQHTEAFF
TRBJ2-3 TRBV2 CASSEEEGADTQYF
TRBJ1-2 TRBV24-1 CATSELANYGYTF
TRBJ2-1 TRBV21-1 CASSSRIAGEINEQFF
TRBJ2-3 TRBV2 CASSYQVLGTDTQYF
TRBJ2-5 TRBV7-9 CASSFHDRQETQYF
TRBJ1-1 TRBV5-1 CASSFGVPNTEAFF
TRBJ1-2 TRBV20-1 CSAPGRPTDGYTF
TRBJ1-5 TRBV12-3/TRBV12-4 CASSTGPWDSANQPQHF
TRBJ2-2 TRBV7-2 CASSLGARGTGELFF
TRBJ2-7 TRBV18 CASSPPSRYEQYF
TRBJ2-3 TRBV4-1 CASSQDGLSTDTQYF
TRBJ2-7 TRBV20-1 CSGLTGVCYEQYF
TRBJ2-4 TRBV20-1 CSAATGAKNIQYF
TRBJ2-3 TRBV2 CASTLLGQGVGDTQYF
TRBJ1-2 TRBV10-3 CAIRKDREYGYTF
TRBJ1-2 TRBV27 CASSFRVHYGYTF
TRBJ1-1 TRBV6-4 CASRASSDTEAFF
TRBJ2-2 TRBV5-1 CASSATSGWNTGELFF
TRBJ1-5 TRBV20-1 CSAPTFAGRQPQHF
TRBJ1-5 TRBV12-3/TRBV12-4 CASSLAGANTPQHF
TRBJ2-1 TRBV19 CASHATYYNEQFF
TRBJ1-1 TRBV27 CASSLRQLNTEAFF
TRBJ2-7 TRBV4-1 CASSPPSVTYEQYF
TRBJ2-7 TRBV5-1 CASSLLGEGYYEQYF
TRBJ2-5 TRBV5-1 CASSSREEETQYF
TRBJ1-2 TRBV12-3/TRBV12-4 CASSHQQGSSYGYTF
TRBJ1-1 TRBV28 CASTFEGSANTEAFF
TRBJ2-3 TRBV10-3 CAIKGPDTDTQYF
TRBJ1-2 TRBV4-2 CASSQAARFGVGYTF
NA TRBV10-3 CAISGDTKTQYF
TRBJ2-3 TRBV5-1 CASSLAAGGNTQYF
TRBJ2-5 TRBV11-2 CASSLGGTDRGETQYF